This T cell receptor beta chain was recovered during a study of T cells in Graves' hyperthyroidism and ophthalmopathy. Study-wide findings and caveats: Ophthalmopathy stood apart from stable hyperthyroidism in a 13 V-J model. Most thyroid clonotypes with frequency above 0.001 were detected in blood. In validation, the model predicted ophthalmopathy. These predictions came a median about 6.8 months before onset.

V lost 11 bases and J 2 bases, leaving 13 bases between the germline ends. This CDR3 has 12 residues. Germline V CDR1 and CDR2: ENHRY, SYGVKD. This clonotype came up many times. Its target is unknown. TCR beta CDR3 regions were amplified from RNA. First-round RT-PCR targeting the TCR CDR3 was performed with the HTBI primer set. TCRdb reprocessed the multiplex PCR reads via MiXCR and lists one record per CDR3 protein. Of about 640,000 distinct CDR3 sequences listed, more than 14% are singletons. Input material: blood. The V call is TRBV10-3, the J call TRBJ2-7; a weak D match, TRBD1 (5 bases). The sequence came from a woman between 45 and 60 years old with Graves' ophthalmopathy. The CDR3 DNA sequence: TGTGCCTGTAAGGGGTCTACCTACGAGCAGTACTTC. Protein product: CACKGSTYEQYF.